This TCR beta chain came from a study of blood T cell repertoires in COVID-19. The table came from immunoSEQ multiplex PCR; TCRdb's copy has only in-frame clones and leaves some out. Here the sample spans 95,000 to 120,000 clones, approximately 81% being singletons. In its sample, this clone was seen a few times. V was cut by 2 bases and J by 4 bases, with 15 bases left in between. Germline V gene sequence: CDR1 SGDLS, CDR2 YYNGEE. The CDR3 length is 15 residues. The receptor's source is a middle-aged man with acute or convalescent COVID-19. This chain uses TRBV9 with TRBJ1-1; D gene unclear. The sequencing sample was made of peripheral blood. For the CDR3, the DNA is TGTGCCAGCAGCGTCGGTCGGGCAGCGGGCACTGAAGCTTTCTTT. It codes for CASSVGRAAGTEAFF.